The 27 T cell receptor beta chains below were found in one sample sequenced in a study of T cells in Graves' hyperthyroidism and ophthalmopathy. The CDR3 regions of TCR beta were amplified from RNA transcripts. The HTBI primer set was used in a first-round RT-PCR of the TCR CDR3. Each CDR3 protein is one row after TCRdb ran MiXCR on the multiplex PCR reads. This table has more than 550,000 distinct CDR3 sequences, approximately 42% appearing once. The sequenced material came from peripheral blood or thyroid tissue (not recorded which). Every receptor here comes from an adult man with Graves' disease, either hyperthyroidism or ophthalmopathy (not recorded which).

This clonotype occurred many times. This rearrangement joins TRBV20-1 to TRBJ1-2; a possible D gene is TRBD1 (6 bases). Germline assignment: CDR1 DFQATT and CDR2 SNEGSKA (reference sequence). V was shortened by 2 bases and J by 0 bases, with 7 bases between the two germline ends. The CDR3 totals 13 residues. This CDR3 is CSARRTANYGYTF. Written as DNA, the CDR3 is TGCAGTGCTAGACGGACAGCTAACTATGGCTACACCTTC.

J is TRBJ1-1 and V is TRBV6-1, with TRBD1 as a possible D gene (6 bases). Germline V lookup: CDR1 MNHNS, CDR2 SASEGT. Trimming pared 5 bases from V and 11 bases from J, leaving 21 bases between. CDR3 length equals 14 residues. The CDR3 protein is CASSTADRQNTAFF. The CDR3 DNA follows: TGTGCCAGCAGTACAGCCGACAGGCAGAATACGGCTTTCTTT.

This clonotype was observed at least ten times. The rearrangement uses TRBV7-2 and TRBJ1-5; tentative D call: TRBD1 (5 bases). Germline loops: CDR1 SGHTA, CDR2 FQGNSA. CDR3 size: 14 residues. V was trimmed by 5 bases and J by 2 bases, leaving 10 bases between them. CDR3 region: CASSAGWGNQPQHF. DNA of the CDR3: TGTGCCAGCAGCGCAGGGTGGGGCAATCAGCCCCAGCATTTT.

This clonotype has at least ten counts. J is TRBJ1-1 and V is TRBV10-3; 9 bases match TRBD1. V trimming: 6 bases; J trimming: 5 bases; junction bases outside the gene matches: 1. The CDR3 runs to 12 residues. Germline-derived CDR1 and CDR2 are ENHRY and SYGVKD. CDR3 DNA: TGTGCCATCAGCGGGACAGGGACTGAAGCTTTCTTT. It encodes CAISGTGTEAFF.

This clonotype has a count of ten or more. The V and J genes are TRBV29-1 and TRBJ1-1; D call uncertain. Germline-derived CDR1 and CDR2 are SQVTM and ANQGSEA. V shed 4 bases and J shed 3 bases, with 15 bases lying between them. This CDR3 has 14 residues. The CDR3, as DNA: TGCAGCGTTGTCACGGGCCCTTGGGACACTGAAGCTTTCTTT. As protein: CSVVTGPWDTEAFF.

The rearrangement joins TRBV7-6 to TRBJ2-7; 8 nucleotides line up with TRBD2. The V segment lost 8 bases and the J segment 4 bases; nucleotides outside the gene matches: 10. There are 14 residues in the CDR3. Germline V CDR1 and CDR2: SGHVS, FNYEAQ. The CDR3 sequence: CASGPRSGSYEQYF. The CDR3 nucleotides are TGTGCCAGCGGCCCCAGGAGCGGGAGTTACGAGCAGTACTTC.

With respect to this clonotype: One end of the junction fails to match germline, which may point to a read error. The chain joins TRBV6-5 to TRBJ2-7; TRBD2 might be the D (5 bases). The germline V gene encodes CDR1 MNHEY and CDR2 SVGAGI. The CDR3 consists of 12 residues. In DNA, the CDR3 is TGTGCCATCAGTGGCACAGCGGTAAAGCAGTACTTC. This encodes CAISGTAVKQYF.

Notes on this clonotype: This may be a read error: a much more frequent sequence differs by one nucleotide. This CDR3 is CASSSLGGKLFF. CDR3 nucleotides: TGCGCCAGCAGCTCTTTGGGCGGGAAACTGTTTTTT. The rearrangement uses TRBV5-1 and TRBJ1-4; D ambiguous. Germline CDR1 is SGHRS and CDR2 is YFSETQ. This CDR3 comprises 12 residues. V lost 3 bases and J 11 bases, leaving 11 bases between the germline ends. Full variable domain (missing parts from reference TRBV5-1 and TRBJ1-4): KAGVTQTPRYLIKTRGQQVTLSCSPISGHRSVSWYQQTPGQGLQFLFEYFSETQRNKGNFPGRFSGRQFSNSRSEMNVSTLELGDSALYLCASSSLGGKLFFGSGTQLSVL.

V is TRBV25-1 and J is TRBJ2-3; D not resolved. CDR3 length: 14 residues. V shed 1 base and J shed 3 bases, with 8 bases lying between them. Germline CDR1 and CDR2: MGHDK and SYGVNS. CDR3 region: CASSEFGQTDTQYF. The CDR3 DNA follows: TGTGCCAGCAGTGAATTTGGGCAGACAGATACGCAGTATTTT. Full variable domain (rest looked up from reference TRBV25-1 and TRBJ2-3): EADIYQTPRYLVIGTGKKITLECSQTMGHDKMYWYQQDPGMELHLIHYSYGVNSTEKGDLSSESTVSRIRTEHFPLTLESARPSHTSQYLCASSEFGQTDTQYFGPGTRLTVL.

V usage is TRBV10-3 and J usage is TRBJ1-1, with TRBD1 matching over 10 bases. The CDR3 loop spans 12 amino acids. Germline CDR1 is ENHRY and CDR2 is SYGVKD. V shed 6 bases, J shed 13 bases, and the junction held 8 bases outside the gene matches. The CDR3 spells CAIRETGGSVFF. The CDR3 nucleotides read TGTGCCATCAGGGAGACAGGGGGCTCGGTTTTCTTT.

The genes are TRBV7-6 and TRBJ2-2, with D perhaps matching TRBD1 (5 bases). Germline V gene lookup returns CDR1 SGHVS and CDR2 FNYEAQ. CDR3 length equals 15 residues. V lost 0 bases to trimming and J lost 7 bases, with 12 bases between them. CDR3 loop: CASSLALTAYGELFF. CDR3 DNA: TGTGCCAGCAGCTTAGCTCTGACAGCCTACGGGGAGCTGTTTTTT.

V is TRBV7-9 and J is TRBJ1-4, with TRBD1 matching 10 bases. The J segment lost 6 bases and the V segment lost 6 bases, leaving 16 bases of the junction unmatched. The CDR3 covers 18 residues. Germline V CDR1 and CDR2: SEHNR, FQNEAQ (reference sequence). This CDR3 is CASRGYSGAGTGDEKLFF. The CDR3 DNA reads TGTGCCAGCAGGGGTTACTCCGGGGCCGGGACAGGGGATGAAAAACTGTTTTTT.

This clonotype has a count of ten or more. The rearrangement links TRBV6-5 to TRBJ1-5; D is perhaps TRBD1 (5 bases). V was trimmed by 2 bases and J by 5 bases, leaving 13 bases between them. This CDR3 region has 15 residues. The germline CDR1 and CDR2 sequences are MNHEY and SVGAGI. CDR3 loop: CASSYTSGTDQPQHF. In DNA, the CDR3 is TGTGCCAGCAGTTACACCTCCGGGACGGATCAGCCCCAGCATTTT.

The gene calls are TRBV11-1 and TRBJ1-5; D possibly corresponds to TRBD1 (5 bases). The CDR3 spans 14 residues. Looked up from germline, CDR1 is SGHAT and CDR2 is FQDESV (reference sequence). V lost 9 bases to trimming and J lost 3 bases, with 15 bases between them. The CDR3 nucleotides are TGTGCCAGTAGCCATGGGGACGACAATCAGCCCCAGCATTTT. Protein product: CASSHGDDNQPQHF.

In this sample, this clonotype turned up many times. V gene TRBV15 combines with J gene TRBJ1-2, with 7 positions matching TRBD1. CDR1 is LNHNV, CDR2 YYDKDF, per germline (reference sequence). This CDR3 has 15 residues. V shed 1 base and J 4 bases; nucleotides not matched to a gene: 6. The CDR3 loop reads CATSRVAGGSYGYTF. The CDR3 nucleotides are TGTGCCACCAGCAGAGTTGCAGGGGGTAGCTATGGCTACACCTTC.

This clonotype appeared many times. V usage is TRBV2 and J usage is TRBJ1-4; the D gene is possibly TRBD1 (5 bases). Germline CDR1 is SNHLY and CDR2 is FYNNEI. V lost 5 bases and J lost 7, with 20 bases in between. CDR3 size: 16 residues. The CDR3 sequence is CASSSPQGSRGEKLFF. CDR3 DNA sequence: TGTGCCAGCAGTTCCCCCCAGGGCAGTCGAGGTGAAAAACTGTTTTTT. Using reference TRBV2 and TRBJ1-4 for the parts outside the CDR3, the full variable domain is EPEVTQTPSHQVTQMGQEVILRCVPISNHLYFYWYRQILGQKVEFLVSFYNNEISEKSEIFDDQFSVERPDGSNFTLKIRSTKLEDSAMYFCASSSPQGSRGEKLFFGSGTQLSVL.

The table lists this clonotype with a few counts. The J gene is TRBJ1-1, the V gene TRBV20-1, with D perhaps matching TRBD1 (5 bases). The CDR3 totals 14 residues. Trimming took 5 bases from V and 1 from J, leaving 14 bases between them. The V gene's germline CDR1 is DFQATT and CDR2 SNEGSKA (reference sequence). CDR3 nucleotides: TGCAGTGCTCCTAGACAGATAACGAACACTGAAGCTTTCTTT. Amino acids: CSAPRQITNTEAFF.

V gene TRBV5-6 combines with J gene TRBJ1-4; D is uncertain. This CDR3 spans 14 amino acids. Trimming shortened V by 0 bases and J by 4 bases, and 7 bases separated the two germline ends. Germline lookup yields CDR1 SGHDT and CDR2 YYEEEE. CDR3 sequence: CASSLVQINEKLFF. DNA of the CDR3: TGTGCCAGCAGCTTGGTTCAGATTAATGAAAAACTGTTTTTT.

This clonotype has only one observation. This chain uses TRBV9 with TRBJ2-7, with 9 bases matching TRBD1. Trimming at V came to 5 bases and at J to 6 bases, leaving 12 bases not matched to a gene. The CDR3 spans 15 residues. Germline values: CDR1 SGDLS, CDR2 YYNGEE. The CDR3 is CASSLRTGENAEQYF. The CDR3, as DNA: TGTGCCAGCAGTCTGAGGACAGGGGAAAATGCCGAGCAGTACTTC.

The chain couples TRBV19 to TRBJ1-2, with a tentative D call TRBD1 (5 bases). From germline, CDR1 is LNHDA and CDR2 SQIVND (reference sequence). The CDR3 length is 12 residues. CDR3 coding DNA: TGTGCTAGAGACAAGGGGAACTATGGCTACACCTTC. This translates into CARDKGNYGYTF.

The chain recombines TRBV2 with TRBJ1-1, with D uncertain. V was clipped by 3 bases and J by 0 bases, with 8 bases between them. Germline V gene data show CDR1 as SNHLY and CDR2 as FYNNEI. The CDR3 sequence is 14 residues long. CDR3 amino acids: CASSDGFMNTEAFF. The CDR3 DNA reads TGTGCCAGCAGTGACGGTTTTATGAACACTGAAGCTTTCTTT.

The rearrangement joins TRBV10-3 to TRBJ2-7; 11 nucleotides line up with TRBD2. The length of the CDR3 is 15 residues. The germline V gene encodes CDR1 ENHRY and CDR2 SYGVKD. V was pared by 2 bases and J by 3 bases, with 3 bases of the junction left unmatched. CDR3 loop: CAISEGTSGYYEQYF. The CDR3 region has the DNA TGTGCCATCAGTGAGGGGACTAGCGGCTACTACGAGCAGTACTTC.

The chain has TRBV6-1 and TRBJ2-7; D might be TRBD2 (6 bases). V dropped 5 bases and J dropped 4 bases, with 18 bases sitting between them. CDR1 and CDR2 from the germline V gene are MNHNS and SASEGT. CDR3 length: 15 amino acids. Written as DNA, the CDR3 is TGTGCCAGCAGTCAACTAGCAACCGGGGAGTACGAGCAGTACTTC. Amino acids: CASSQLATGEYEQYF.

A word on this clonotype: One junction end does not reproduce the germline sequence, and a read error may be involved. This chain connects TRBV5-1 to TRBJ1-1; D remains unclear. Germline V lookup: CDR1 SGHRS, CDR2 YFSETQ. CDR3 length equals 13 residues. The CDR3 region is CASGLDENTEAFF. The CDR3 DNA follows: TGCGCCAGCGGCTTAGATGAGAACACTGAAGCTTTCTTT.

The V and J genes are TRBV7-8 and TRBJ1-5; 9 nucleotides line up with TRBD1. Trimming cost V 6 bases and J 5 bases; bases outside gene matches: 8. The CDR3 is made up of 15 amino acids. The germline V gene has CDR1 SGHVS and CDR2 FQNEAQ. CDR3 DNA: TGTGCCAGCAGACAAACAGGGGGCGCGGATCAGCCCCAGCATTTT. It is translated as CASRQTGGADQPQHF.

This clonotype has only a few counts. The chain links TRBV7-2 to TRBJ2-7; 8 bases line up with TRBD1. Trimming cost V 3 bases and J 3 bases; bases outside gene matches: 4. Germline V lookup: CDR1 SGHTA, CDR2 FQGNSA. This CDR3 is 14 amino acids long. CDR3 sequence (DNA): TGTGCCAGCAGCTTCGGACAGGGCGTCTACGAGCAGTACTTC. This sequence encodes CASSFGQGVYEQYF.

The chain employs TRBV5-1 and TRBJ2-7, with D maybe TRBD1 (7 bases). V was clipped by 4 bases and J by 6 bases, with 11 bases between them. There are 12 residues in the CDR3. Germline V gene lookup returns CDR1 SGHRS and CDR2 YFSETQ. The CDR3 reads CASSTRGAEQYF. The CDR3 nucleotides read TGCGCCAGCAGCACCAGGGGGGCCGAGCAGTACTTC.